What follows describes a single TCR beta chain. The antigen remains undetermined. Clones were sequenced by immunoSEQ multiplex PCR, and TCRdb holds only the in-frame ones, with some missing. Among about 60,000 clones, roughly 80% were seen once, and the ten largest hold over 0.4%. The sort gate was single viable CD3+CD4+CD8-CD45RO+ cells for memory CD4+ T cells. Donors' CMV status reflects serum IgG against pp150, pp28, p38, p52. The entry originates in a study of memory CD4+ T cells and cytomegalovirus serostatus. Whole-study findings and limits: Median bootstrapped AUC for CMV status was around 0.96 originally, roughly 0.92 US-trained. Suggested: most of the CMV-linked TCR signature lies in CD4+ memory cells.

The CDR3 extends over 16 amino acids. Trimming cost V 5 bases and J 5 bases; bases outside gene matches: 12. CDR1 SGHAT and CDR2 FQDESV come from the germline V gene (reference sequence). The source of this sequence is an adult in good health and CMV-seronegative. Some clones in this sample may be carry-over from other donors' samples. Sequencing used memory CD4+ T cells from blood. The chain combines TRBV11-1 with TRBJ2-1; 7 bases map to TRBD2. CDR3 nucleotide sequence: TGTGCCAGCAGCCGGAGACGTCTAGCGGCACACAATGAGCAGTTCTTC. The encoded protein is CASSRRRLAAHNEQFF.